The sequence of this T cell receptor (beta chain) was determined in a study of blood T cell repertoires in COVID-19. Study-wide background: In each case, the material was cDNA or gDNA derived from T cells, B-cell-depleted T cells, or PBMCs.

The V and J ends lost 7 bases and 8 bases, in that order; junction bases with no gene match: 5. The CDR3 runs 13 residues. Germline V gene lookup returns CDR1 SGHNT and CDR2 YYREEE (reference sequence). Assay: immunoSEQ multiplex PCR; the TCRdb copy retains only in-frame clones and omits some. Among about 180,000 clones listed, over 70% were seen once. The sample was peripheral blood. The chain couples TRBV5-4 to TRBJ1-4; TRBD1 matches 10 bases. The TCR sequence derives from a woman aged 40 to 50 with COVID-19, enrolled during active disease. The CDR3 bases are TGTGCCAGCGCACGACAGGGGGCCGAAAAACTGTTTTTT. This codes for CASARQGAEKLFF.